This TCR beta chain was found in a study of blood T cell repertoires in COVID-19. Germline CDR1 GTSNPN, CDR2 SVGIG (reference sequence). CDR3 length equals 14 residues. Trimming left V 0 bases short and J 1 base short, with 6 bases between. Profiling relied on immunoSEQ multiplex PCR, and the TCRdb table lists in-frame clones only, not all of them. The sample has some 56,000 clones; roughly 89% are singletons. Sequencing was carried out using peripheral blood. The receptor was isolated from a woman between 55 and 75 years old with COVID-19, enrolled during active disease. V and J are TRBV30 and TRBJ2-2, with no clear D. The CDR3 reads CAWSVQVNTGELFF. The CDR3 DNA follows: TGTGCCTGGAGTGTACAAGTGAACACCGGGGAGCTGTTTTTT. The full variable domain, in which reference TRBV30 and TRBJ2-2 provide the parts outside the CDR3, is SQTIHQWPATLVQPVGSPLSLECTVEGTSNPNLYWYRQAAGRGLQLLFYSVGIGQISSEVPQNLSASRPQDRQFILSSKKLLLSDSGFYLCAWSVQVNTGELFFGEGSRLTVL.